Sequencing of this TCR beta chain was carried out in a study of radiation and T cells in renal cell carcinoma. Findings and limits, study-wide: No pretreatment tumor biopsies were available for baseline clonotypes.

TCRdb's table, derived via immunoSEQ multiplex PCR, lists solely in-frame clones and lacks some. Among under 65,000 clones, 65% to 80% were seen once, and the ten largest hold about 7.3%. This CDR3 has 16 amino acids. The V gene's germline CDR1 is SGHDN and CDR2 FVKESK. V shed 0 bases, J shed 6 bases, and the junction held 7 bases outside the gene matches. Regarding time point: baseline pretreatment blood. Treatment indicated: 15 Gy SBRT to primary tumor, nephrectomy 4 weeks later. Blood was sampled at baseline, 2 weeks and 4 weeks after SBRT. The patient's renal cell carcinoma had clear cell pathology. About this clone: The antigen remains unidentified.

This sample comprised blood, obtained from a patient whose treatment included radiotherapy and nephrectomy. This TCR came from a man aged 60 to 75 with renal cell carcinoma. The J gene is TRBJ2-1, the V gene TRBV14, with 8 bases identical to TRBD2. The CDR3, as DNA: TGTGCCAGCAGCCAAGAGTCCAGCGGGAGAATCAATGAGCAGTTCTTC. It is translated as CASSQESSGRINEQFF.